The rows below give T cell receptor beta chains drawn from one sample of a study of shared clonotypes between healthy human individuals. Generated by immunoSEQ multiplex PCR, the TCRdb table keeps only in-frame clones and is missing some. Among roughly 2.4 million clones listed, 95% were seen once. The sample comprised naive CD4+ T cells sorted from blood. Receptors originate from a young man in good health. CDR3s include the opening cysteine and the closing phenylalanine or tryptophan. For some rows the clone size is stated as once, few or many, or as a class when expanded; others skip it.

v_call	clone_size	j_call	cdr3_aa
TRBV19	-	TRBJ1-5	CASSIQAVSNQPQHF
TRBV6-5	-	TRBJ1-1	CASSRDTTNTEAFF
TRBV30	-	TRBJ2-7	CAWGNTGGPYEQYF
TRBV4-1	-	TRBJ1-1	CASSQVPAFF
TRBV7-9	-	TRBJ2-3	CASRDVGAGTDTQYF
TRBV2	-	TRBJ1-6	CASSELRGARGDSPLHF
TRBV30	-	TRBJ1-1	CAWSMETVAFF
TRBV7-2	-	TRBJ1-1	CASSLWTGDLNTEAFF
TRBV19	-	TRBJ1-5	CASSIADRVPYFQHF
TRBV5-4	-	TRBJ2-5	CASSLVVGTRLETQYF
TRBV6-6	-	TRBJ1-1	CASSGGTAGTEAFF
TRBV7-2	-	TRBJ2-2	CASSFPLVRGRAGELFF
TRBV19	-	TRBJ2-7	CASSSSFEQYF
TRBV27	once	TRBJ1-1	CASSLQGHYTEAFF
TRBV4-3	-	TRBJ2-2	CASSQSDLGVGGELFF
TRBV7-3	-	TRBJ1-1	CASSSGGKGPTEAFF
TRBV6-5	-	TRBJ2-2	CASSYQDRVVLFF
TRBV11-3	-	TRBJ2-1	CASSFRLF
TRBV28	-	TRBJ1-4	CASSFQGTLFF
TRBV4-1	-	TRBJ2-7	CASSQVAQIKVYEQYF
TRBV30	-	TRBJ2-2	CAWSPAGTYTGELFF
TRBV5-4	-	TRBJ1-2	CASTLGGDRSYGYTF
TRBV20-1	-	TRBJ2-7	CSARGSYEQYF
TRBV2	-	TRBJ1-5	CASSDRTSNQPQHF
TRBV9	-	TRBJ2-1	CASSSQRYNEQFF
TRBV7-9	-	TRBJ1-2	CASSFGGENYGYTF
TRBV7-2	few	TRBJ1-2	CASSPGQGAIGYTF
TRBV6-5	-	TRBJ2-3	CASSYWRSTSTDTQYF
TRBV6-5	-	TRBJ2-4	CASVWKNIQYF
TRBV4-3	-	TRBJ1-5	CASSQGVEGNQPQHF
TRBV28	-	TRBJ2-7	CASSFFGPGTYEQYF
TRBV7-3	-	TRBJ2-5	CASSLTRQETQYF
TRBV18	-	TRBJ1-6	CASSPFTESSYNSPLHF
TRBV30	-	TRBJ1-1	CAWTPRGFGNTEAFF
TRBV19	-	TRBJ2-2	CASRRGGGNTGELFF
TRBV6-5	-	TRBJ2-1	CATKTSGREQFF
TRBV9	-	TRBJ2-5	CASSVGVGVMQETQYF
TRBV28	-	TRBJ1-2	CASSLSGTGGWPGYTF
TRBV7-8	-	TRBJ1-2	CASSGQGGRGGYTF
TRBV18	-	TRBJ2-7	CASSPSDRVGEQYF
TRBV6-5	-	TRBJ1-1	CASRVGHSNTEAFF
TRBV10-1	-	TRBJ2-3	CASSDSTDTQYF
TRBV27	-	TRBJ2-7	CASSRTGAYEQYF
TRBV6-5	-	TRBJ1-2	CASSSAGTGDYGYTF
TRBV6-5	-	TRBJ2-3	CASSYSPHSTDTQYF
TRBV4-2	-	TRBJ2-7	CASSRTGFDEQYF
TRBV29-1	-	TRBJ1-4	CSVEQREKLFF
TRBV6-1	-	TRBJ1-6	CASSVAGTGSSPYNSPLHF
TRBV11-2	once	TRBJ2-5	CASSFQGDVRLGTQYF
TRBV6-5	-	TRBJ2-5	CASSYSKLQETQYF
TRBV25-1	-	TRBJ2-3	CASSDQRETKDTQYF
TRBV28	once	TRBJ2-3	CASSRYDRDTDTQYF
TRBV13	-	TRBJ2-5	CASSARLAGGQETQYF
TRBV2	-	TRBJ2-5	CASRGTVQETQYF
TRBV9	-	TRBJ2-7	CASSVGSQEYNEQYF